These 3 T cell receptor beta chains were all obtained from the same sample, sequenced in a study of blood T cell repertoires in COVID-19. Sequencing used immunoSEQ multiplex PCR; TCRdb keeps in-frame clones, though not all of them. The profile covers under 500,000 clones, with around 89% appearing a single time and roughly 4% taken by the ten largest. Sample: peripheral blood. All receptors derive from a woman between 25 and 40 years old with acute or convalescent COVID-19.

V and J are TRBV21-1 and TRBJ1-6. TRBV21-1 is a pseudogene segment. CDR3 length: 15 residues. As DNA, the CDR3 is TGTGCCAGCAGCAAAGAATCATGGAGGAATTCACCCCTCCACTTT. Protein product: CASSKESWRNSPLHF.

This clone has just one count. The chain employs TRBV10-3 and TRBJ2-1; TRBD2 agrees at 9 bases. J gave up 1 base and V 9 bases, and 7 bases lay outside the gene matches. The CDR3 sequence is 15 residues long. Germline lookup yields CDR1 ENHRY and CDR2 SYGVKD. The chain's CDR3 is CAIGGAGGSYNEQFF. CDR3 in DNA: TGTGCCATTGGCGGAGCGGGGGGTTCCTACAATGAGCAGTTCTTC.

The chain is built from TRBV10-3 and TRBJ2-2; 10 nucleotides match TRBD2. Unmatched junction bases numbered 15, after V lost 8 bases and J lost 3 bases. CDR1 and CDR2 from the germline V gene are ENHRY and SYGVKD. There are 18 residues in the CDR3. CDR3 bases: TGTGCCATCGAGATGGAAGCGGGGGGGCCCAGTCACACCGGGGAGCTGTTTTTT. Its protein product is CAIEMEAGGPSHTGELFF.